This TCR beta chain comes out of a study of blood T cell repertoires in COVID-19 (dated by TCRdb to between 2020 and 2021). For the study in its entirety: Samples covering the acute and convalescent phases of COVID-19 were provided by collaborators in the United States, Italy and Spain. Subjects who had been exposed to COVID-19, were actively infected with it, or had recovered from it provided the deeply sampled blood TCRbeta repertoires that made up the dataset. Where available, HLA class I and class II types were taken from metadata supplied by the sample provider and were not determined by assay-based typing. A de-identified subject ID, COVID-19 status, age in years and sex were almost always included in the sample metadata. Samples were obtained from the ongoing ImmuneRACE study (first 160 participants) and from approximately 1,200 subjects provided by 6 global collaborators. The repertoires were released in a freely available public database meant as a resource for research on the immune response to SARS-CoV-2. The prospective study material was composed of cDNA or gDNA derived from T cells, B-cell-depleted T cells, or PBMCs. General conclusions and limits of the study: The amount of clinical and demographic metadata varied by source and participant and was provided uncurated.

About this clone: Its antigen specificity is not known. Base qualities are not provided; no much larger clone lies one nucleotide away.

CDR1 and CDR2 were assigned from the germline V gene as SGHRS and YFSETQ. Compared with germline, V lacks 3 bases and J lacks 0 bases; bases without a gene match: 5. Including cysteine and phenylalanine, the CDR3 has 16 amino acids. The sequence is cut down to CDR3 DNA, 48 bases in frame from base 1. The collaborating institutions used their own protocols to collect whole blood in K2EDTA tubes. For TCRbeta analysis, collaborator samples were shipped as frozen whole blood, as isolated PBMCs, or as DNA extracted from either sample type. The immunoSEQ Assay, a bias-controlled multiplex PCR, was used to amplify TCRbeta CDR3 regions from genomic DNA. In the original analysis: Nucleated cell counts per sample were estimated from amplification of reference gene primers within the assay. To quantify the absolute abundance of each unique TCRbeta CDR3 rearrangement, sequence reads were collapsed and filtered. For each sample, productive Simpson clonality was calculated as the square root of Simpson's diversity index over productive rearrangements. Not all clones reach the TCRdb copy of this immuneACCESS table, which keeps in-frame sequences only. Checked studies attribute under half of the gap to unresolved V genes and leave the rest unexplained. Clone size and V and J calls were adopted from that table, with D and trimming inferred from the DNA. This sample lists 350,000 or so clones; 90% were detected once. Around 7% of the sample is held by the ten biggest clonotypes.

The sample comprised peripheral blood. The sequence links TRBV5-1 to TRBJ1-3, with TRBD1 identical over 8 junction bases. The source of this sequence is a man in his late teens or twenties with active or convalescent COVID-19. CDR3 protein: CASSYGQGISGNTIYF. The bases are TGCGCCAGCAGCTACGGACAGGGAATCTCTGGAAACACCATATATTTT. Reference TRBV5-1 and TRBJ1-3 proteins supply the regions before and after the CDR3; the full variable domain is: KAGVTQTPRYLIKTRGQQVTLSCSPISGHRSVSWYQQTPGQGLQFLFEYFSETQRNKGNFPGRFSGRQFSNSRSEMNVSTLELGDSALYLCASSYGQGISGNTIYFGEGSWLTVV.